This T cell receptor beta chain was retrieved from a study of blood T cell repertoires in COVID-19. Study-level background: The United States, Italy and Spain provided the acute and convalescent COVID-19 samples.

Participants were aged about 18 to 89 years from 24 US areas. Clinical histories supplied by participants themselves formed the basis of cohort assignment. Per the study methods: By means of reference gene primer amplification, nucleated cell counts were estimated. Sequencing was performed with immunoSEQ multiplex PCR; in TCRdb, only in-frame clones are kept and a portion is missing. For V, J and clone size, that table is used; D and trimming come from the DNA. This table has almost 400,000 clones, 88% appearing once. The CDR3 spans 14 residues. Trimming took 6 bases from V and 4 from J, leaving 15 bases between them. Germline assignment: CDR1 LNHDA and CDR2 SQIVND (reference sequence).

The sequenced material came from PBMCs or T cells enriched from blood (not recorded which). This rearrangement joins TRBV19 to TRBJ1-1; D perhaps matches TRBD1 (6 bases). This sequence was found in a woman under 40 with acute COVID-19. The CDR3 DNA reads TGTGCCAGTAGAGTACAGGGTGGGGGCACTGAAGCTTTCTTT. Translated, it gives CASRVQGGGTEAFF.